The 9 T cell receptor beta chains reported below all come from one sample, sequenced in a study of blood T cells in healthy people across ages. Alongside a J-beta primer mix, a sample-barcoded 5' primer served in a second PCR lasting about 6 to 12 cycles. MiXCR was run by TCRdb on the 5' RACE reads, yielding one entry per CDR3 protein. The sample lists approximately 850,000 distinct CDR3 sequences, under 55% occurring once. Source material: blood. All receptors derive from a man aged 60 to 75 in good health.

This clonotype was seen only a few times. The CDR3 region has the DNA TGTGCCAGCAGCCAAGTGAGGTCCACAGATACGCAGTATTTT. Translated, it gives CASSQVRSTDTQYF. The chain couples TRBV14 to TRBJ2-3; no clear D. Germline CDR1 SGHDN, CDR2 FVKESK. CDR3 length: 14 amino acids. V was clipped by 1 base and J by 2 bases, with 7 bases between them.

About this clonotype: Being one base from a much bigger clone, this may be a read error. The CDR3 DNA reads TGCAGTGTGGACCTGGGACAGGGCTACGAGCAGTACTTC. Translated, it gives CSVDLGQGYEQYF. The gene calls are TRBV20-1 and TRBJ2-7, with 9 bases lining up with TRBD1. Germline values: CDR1 DFQATT, CDR2 SNEGSKA (reference sequence). CDR3 length: 13 amino acids. J gave up 3 bases and V 7 bases, and 7 bases lay outside the gene matches.

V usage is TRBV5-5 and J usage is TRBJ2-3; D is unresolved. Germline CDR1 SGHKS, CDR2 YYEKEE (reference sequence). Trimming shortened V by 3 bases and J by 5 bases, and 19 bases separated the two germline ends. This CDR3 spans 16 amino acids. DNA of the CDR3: TGTGCCAGCAGCTCCTGGGCTGCTTTTGAAGAAGATACGCAGTATTTT. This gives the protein CASSSWAAFEEDTQYF. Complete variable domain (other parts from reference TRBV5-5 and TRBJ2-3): DAGVTQSPTHLIKTRGQQVTLRCSPISGHKSVSWYQQVLGQGPQFIFQYYEKEERGRGNFPDRFSARQFPNYSSELNVNALLLGDSALYLCASSSWAAFEEDTQYFGPGTRLTVL.

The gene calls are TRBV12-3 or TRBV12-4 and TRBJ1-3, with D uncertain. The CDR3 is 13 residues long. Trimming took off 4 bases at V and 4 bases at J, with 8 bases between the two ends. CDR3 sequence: CASSYPRGNTIYF. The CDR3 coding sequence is TGTGCCAGCAGTTACCCTCGAGGAAACACCATATATTTT.

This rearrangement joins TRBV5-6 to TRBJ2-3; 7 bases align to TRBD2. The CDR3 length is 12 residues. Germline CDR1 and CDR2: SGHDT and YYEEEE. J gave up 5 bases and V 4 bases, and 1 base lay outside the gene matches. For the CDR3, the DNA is TGTGCCAGCAGCCGGGGGGAAGATACGCAGTATTTT. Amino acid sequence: CASSRGEDTQYF.

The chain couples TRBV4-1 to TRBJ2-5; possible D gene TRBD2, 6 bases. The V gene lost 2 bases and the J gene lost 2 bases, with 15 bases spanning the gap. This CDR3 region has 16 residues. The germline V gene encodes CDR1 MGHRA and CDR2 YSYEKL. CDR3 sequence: CASSQKMAGRQETQYF. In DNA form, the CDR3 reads TGCGCCAGCAGCCAAAAAATGGCGGGGCGTCAAGAGACCCAGTACTTC.

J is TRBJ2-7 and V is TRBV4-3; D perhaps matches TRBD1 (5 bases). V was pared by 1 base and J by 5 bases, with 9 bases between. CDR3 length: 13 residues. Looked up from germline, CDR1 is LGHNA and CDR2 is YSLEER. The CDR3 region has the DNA TGCGCCAGCAGCCAAGGACAGCACAACGAGCAGTACTTC. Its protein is CASSQGQHNEQYF.

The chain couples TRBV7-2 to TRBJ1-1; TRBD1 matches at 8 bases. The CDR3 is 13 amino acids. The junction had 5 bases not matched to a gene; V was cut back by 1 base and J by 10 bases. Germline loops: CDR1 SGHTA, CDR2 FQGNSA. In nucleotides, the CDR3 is TGTGCCAGCAGCTTAGAACCGACAGGGGCAGCTTTCTTT. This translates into CASSLEPTGAAFF. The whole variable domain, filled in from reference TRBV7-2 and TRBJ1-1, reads GAGVSQSPSNKVTEKGKDVELRCDPISGHTALYWYRQSLGQGLEFLIYFQGNSAPDKSGLPSDRFSAERTGGSVSTLTIQRTQQEDSAVYLCASSLEPTGAAFFGQGTRLTVV.

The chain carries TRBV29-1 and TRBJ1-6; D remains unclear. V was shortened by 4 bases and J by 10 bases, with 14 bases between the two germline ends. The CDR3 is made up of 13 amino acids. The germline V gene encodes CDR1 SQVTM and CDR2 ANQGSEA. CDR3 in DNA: TGCAGCGTTGGTGTGGATTTCGACTCACCCCTCCACTTT. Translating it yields CSVGVDFDSPLHF. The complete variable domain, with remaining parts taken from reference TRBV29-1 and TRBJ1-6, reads SAVISQKPSRDICQRGTSLTIQCQVDSQVTMMFWYRQQPGQSLTLIATANQGSEATYESGFVIDKFPISRPNLTFSTLTVSNMSPEDSSIYLCSVGVDFDSPLHFGNGTRLTVT.